This T cell receptor (beta chain) was retrieved from a study of T cell responses to AZD1222 COVID-19 vaccine. Study at large: Pooling covered second doses at about 4 or about 12 weeks. Study results and caveats: Sampled repertoires all dated from after the peak T cell response.

This clone was detected only once. Its antigen is as yet unknown. The V gene's germline CDR1 is MDHEN and CDR2 SYDVKM. V lost 5 bases, J lost 5 bases, and 15 bases lay in between. The CDR3 is 15 amino acids. Assay used: immunoSEQ multiplex PCR; TCRdb lists only in-frame clones, some missing. Of about 35,000 clones listed, 80% to 90% are singletons. The rearrangement uses TRBV28 and TRBJ1-4, with D possibly TRBD1 on 5 matching bases. This TCR derives from an adult in good health. This sample comprised peripheral blood, obtained on day 0 of AZD1222 vaccination. This chain's CDR3 is CASSLATASNEKLFF. CDR3 DNA sequence: TGTGCCAGCAGTCTTGCGACAGCATCAAATGAAAAACTGTTTTTT. Complete variable domain (other parts from reference TRBV28 and TRBJ1-4): DVKVTQSSRYLVKRTGEKVFLECVQDMDHENMFWYRQDPGLGLRLIYFSYDVKMKEKGDIPEGYSVSREKKERFSLILESASTNQTSMYLCASSLATASNEKLFFGSGTQLSVL.